This paragraph reports one T cell receptor beta chain. The sample is drawn from a study of blood T cell repertoires in COVID-19. About the study: The study drew acute and convalescent COVID-19 samples from the United States, Italy and Spain.

The CDR3 runs to 14 residues. The germline V gene has CDR1 MNHEY and CDR2 SVGAGI. V was cut by 6 bases and J by 5 bases, with 16 bases left in between. The method was immunoSEQ multiplex PCR; TCRdb's version includes in-frame clones alone and lacks a portion of them. The data contain more than 85,000 clones, about 85% of them seen just once; the ten biggest clones take up more than 4.5%. The sequencing input was peripheral blood. The chain is built from TRBV6-5 and TRBJ2-5, with a possible D match to TRBD1 (6 bases). This clonotype was obtained from a man aged 65 to 79 with acute or convalescent COVID-19. CDR3 coding DNA: TGTGCCAGCAGCTACGGTGGTCAGGGGGAGACCCAGTACTTC. Translation gives CASSYGGQGETQYF.